The clone carrying this TCR beta chain was counted only a few times. Its antigen is as yet unknown. This sample was taken from a study of identical twins. General study points: Insertions ran lower in abundant cord blood beta clonotypes, though not in memory repertoires. For zero-insertion analyses, partial confounding could come from invariant MAIT and iNKT cells.

TCRdb reprocessed the 5' RACE reads with MiXCR, giving one entry per CDR3 protein. The sample consists of about 530,000 distinct CDR3 sequences, roughly 15% of them appearing once. The same data also contributed to another study, on yellow fever vaccine responses in identical twins.

The sample comprised CD4+ T cells sorted from blood. This TCR derives from a young woman in good health.

The CDR3 nucleotides read TGCAGCGTTAAACGGGGGAACACTGAAGCTTTCTTT. Its protein product is CSVKRGNTEAFF. The chain employs TRBV29-1 and TRBJ1-1; D call uncertain. The CDR3 totals 12 residues. The germline V and J ends were trimmed by 5 bases and 1 base, with 8 bases remaining between them. Germline V lookup: CDR1 SQVTM, CDR2 ANQGSEA.